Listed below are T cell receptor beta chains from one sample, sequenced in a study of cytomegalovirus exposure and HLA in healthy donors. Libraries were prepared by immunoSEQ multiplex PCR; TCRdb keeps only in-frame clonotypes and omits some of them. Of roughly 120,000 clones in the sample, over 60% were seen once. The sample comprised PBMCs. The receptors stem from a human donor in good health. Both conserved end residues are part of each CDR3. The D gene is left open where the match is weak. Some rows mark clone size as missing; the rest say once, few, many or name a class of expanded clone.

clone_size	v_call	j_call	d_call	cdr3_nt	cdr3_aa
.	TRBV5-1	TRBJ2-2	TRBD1	TGCGCCAGCAGCTCTGGACAGGGGGTTTTTCGTATCACCGGGGAGCTGTTTTTT	CASSSGQGVFRITGELFF
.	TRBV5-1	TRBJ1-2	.	TGCGCCAGCAGCTTGGCCACGGGGGTCTTGAGTGGCTACACCTTC	CASSLATGVLSGYTF
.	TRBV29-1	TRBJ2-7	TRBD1	TGCAGCGTTGGGGGACAGGGTTCGAGAAACGAGCAGTACTTC	CSVGGQGSRNEQYF
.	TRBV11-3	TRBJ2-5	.	TGTGCCAGCGGGCTGACAGGCCTGAGCCAAGAGACCCAGTACTTC	CASGLTGLSQETQYF
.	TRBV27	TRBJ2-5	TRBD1	TGTGCCAGCAGTTCCCGACAGGGGACGGGGACCCAGTACTTC	CASSSRQGTGTQYF
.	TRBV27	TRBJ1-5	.	TGTGCCAGCAGTTTAACCCCCGGGGGGAATCAGCCCCAGCATTTT	CASSLTPGGNQPQHF
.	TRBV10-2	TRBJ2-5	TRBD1	TGCGCCAGCAGTGACTGGACAGGGCACGAGACCCAGTACTTC	CASSDWTGHETQYF
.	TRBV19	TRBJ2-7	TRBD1	TGTGCCAGTACCGATTCGACAGGGGGAGTCCACGAGCAGTACTTC	CASTDSTGGVHEQYF
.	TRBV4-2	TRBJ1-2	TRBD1	TGTGCCAGCAGCCTTGGGACAGTACGTGGCTACACCTTC	CASSLGTVRGYTF
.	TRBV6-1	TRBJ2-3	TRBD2	TGTGCCAGCAGTCTAGACCGGGGGGAAGGGGATACGCAGTATTTT	CASSLDRGEGDTQYF
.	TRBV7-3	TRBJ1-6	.	TGTGCCAGCAGCCAGAGGACTGACTATAATTCACCCCTCCACTTT	CASSQRTDYNSPLHF
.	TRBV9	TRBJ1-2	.	TGTGCCAGCAGCGTAGGAGGGGGCTATGGCTACACCTTC	CASSVGGGYGYTF
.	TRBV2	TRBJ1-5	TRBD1	TGTGCCAGCAGTGAATTAGGGACAGAAAACAATCAGCCCCAGCATTTT	CASSELGTENNQPQHF
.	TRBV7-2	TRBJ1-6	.	TGTGCCAGCAGCTTACCTCCCGGGGTCCCGAGCTCCTATAATTCACCCCTCCACTTT	CASSLPPGVPSSYNSPLHF
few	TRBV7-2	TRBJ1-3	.	TGTGCCAGCAGCTCTATCACCTCTGGAAACACCATATATTTT	CASSSITSGNTIYF
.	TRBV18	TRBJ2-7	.	TGTGCCAGCTCACCACTTTCTATAGGGGTCTACGAGCAGTACTTC	CASSPLSIGVYEQYF
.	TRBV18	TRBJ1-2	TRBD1	TGTGCCAGCTCCCCGGGACAGGGTAGATTCACCCGAGGCTACACCTTC	CASSPGQGRFTRGYTF
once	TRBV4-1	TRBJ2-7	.	TGCGCCAGCAGCCAGGGAGGCCTGGGGGTAGACGAGCAGTACTTC	CASSQGGLGVDEQYF